Sequencing of this T cell receptor (beta chain) was carried out in a study of cytomegalovirus exposure and HLA in healthy donors. The CDR3 sequence is 17 residues long. Per the germline V gene, CDR1 is SGHAT and CDR2 is FQNNGV. J gave up 1 base and V 4 bases, and 9 bases lay outside the gene matches. With 60 Vbeta and 13 Jbeta primers, the PCR was carried out. Libraries were prepared by immunoSEQ multiplex PCR; TCRdb keeps only in-frame clonotypes and omits some of them. The sample lists 100,000 to 120,000 clones, around 85% seen once, with around 2% in the top ten. This clone was counted between two and nine times.

This chain joins TRBV11-2 and TRBJ2-7; 11 bases agree with TRBD1. Input material: PBMCs. The TCR comes from a man aged 40-55 years in good health and CMV-seronegative. CDR3 coding DNA: TGTGCCAGCAGCTCCGGGACAGGGGGGCTTTCATCCTACGAGCAGTACTTC. This codes for CASSSGTGGLSSYEQYF. Complete variable domain (other parts from reference TRBV11-2 and TRBJ2-7): EAGVAQSPRYKIIEKRQSVAFWCNPISGHATLYWYQQILGQGPKLLIQFQNNGVVDDSQLPKDRFSAERLKGVDSTLKIQPAKLEDSAVYLCASSSGTGGLSSYEQYFGPGTRLTVT.